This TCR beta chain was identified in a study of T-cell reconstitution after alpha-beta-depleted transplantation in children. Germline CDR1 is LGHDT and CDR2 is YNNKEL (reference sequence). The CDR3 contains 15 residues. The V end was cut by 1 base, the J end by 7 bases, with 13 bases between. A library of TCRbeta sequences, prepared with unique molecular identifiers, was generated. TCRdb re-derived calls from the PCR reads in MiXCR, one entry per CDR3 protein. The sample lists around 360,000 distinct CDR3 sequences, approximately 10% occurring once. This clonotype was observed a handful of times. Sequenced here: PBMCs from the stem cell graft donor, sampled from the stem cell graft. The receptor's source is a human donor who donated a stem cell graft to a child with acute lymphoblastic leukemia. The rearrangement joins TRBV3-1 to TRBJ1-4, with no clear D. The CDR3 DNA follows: TGTGCCAGCAGCCAAGGGTTTGGGAGTGGTGAAAAACTGTTTTTT. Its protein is CASSQGFGSGEKLFF.